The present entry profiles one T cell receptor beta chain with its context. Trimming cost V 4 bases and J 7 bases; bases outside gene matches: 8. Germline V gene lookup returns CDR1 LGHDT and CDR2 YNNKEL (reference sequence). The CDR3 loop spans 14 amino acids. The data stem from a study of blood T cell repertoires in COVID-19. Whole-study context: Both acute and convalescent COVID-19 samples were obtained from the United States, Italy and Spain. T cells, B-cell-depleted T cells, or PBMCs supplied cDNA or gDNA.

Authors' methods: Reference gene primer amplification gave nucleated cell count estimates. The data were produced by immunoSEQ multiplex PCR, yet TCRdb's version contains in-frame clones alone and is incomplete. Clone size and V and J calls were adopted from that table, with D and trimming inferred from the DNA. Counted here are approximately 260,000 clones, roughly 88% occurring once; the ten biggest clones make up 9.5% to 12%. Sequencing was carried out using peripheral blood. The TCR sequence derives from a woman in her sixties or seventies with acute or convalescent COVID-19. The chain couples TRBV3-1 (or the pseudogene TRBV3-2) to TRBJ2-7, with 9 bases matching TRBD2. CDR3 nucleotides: TGTGCCAGCAGCCGAGGTAGCGGGGGATGGGAGCAGTACTTC. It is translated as CASSRGSGGWEQYF.